A single sample gave rise to the 6 T cell receptor beta chains below, sequenced in a study of shared clonotypes between healthy human individuals. Sequenced by immunoSEQ multiplex PCR; TCRdb stores in-frame clones only, minus some. The sample holds roughly 1 million clones, 65% to 80% seen once. Sequenced input: memory CD4+ T cells sorted from blood. Subset given: CD45RA-negative fraction. Source of these receptors: a man aged 18 to 29 in good health.

CDR3 loop: CASSHSGTGALGYTF. CDR3 DNA sequence: TGCGCCAGCAGCCATTCCGGGACAGGGGCTCTCGGCTACACCTTC. The V and J genes are TRBV4-3 and TRBJ1-2; 10 bases match TRBD1. Trimming at V came to 3 bases and at J to 8 bases, leaving 9 bases not matched to a gene. This CDR3 region has 15 residues. Germline lookup yields CDR1 LGHNA and CDR2 YSLEER.

The V gene is TRBV6-5, the J gene TRBJ1-2, with D maybe TRBD1 (5 bases). CDR3 length: 13 residues. Trimming took 6 bases from V and 1 from J, leaving 9 bases between them. From germline, CDR1 is MNHEY and CDR2 SVGAGI. CDR3 residues: CASRSQGNYGYTF. Here the CDR3 DNA reads TGTGCCAGCAGGTCTCAGGGTAACTATGGCTACACCTTC.

The table lists this clone with a few counts. The chain recombines TRBV18 with TRBJ1-2; D is uncertain. CDR3 length: 13 amino acids. Between the trimmed V and J ends, which lost 6 bases and 8 bases, there was a span of 16 bases. In germline, CDR1 is KGHSH, CDR2 LQKENI. The CDR3 is CASSPRKGEGYTF. The CDR3 region has the DNA TGTGCCAGCTCGCCAAGGAAAGGTGAAGGCTACACCTTC.

This clone was seen once. The gene calls are TRBV4-2 and TRBJ1-2; the D is unclear. The germline V and J ends were trimmed by 1 base and 8 bases, with 14 bases remaining between them. The CDR3 covers 14 residues. Germline-derived CDR1 and CDR2 are LGHNA and YNFKEQ. The CDR3 sequence: CASSQGEGGGGYTF. In nucleotides, the CDR3 is TGTGCCAGCAGCCAAGGGGAGGGAGGCGGCGGCTACACCTTC.

The chain uses TRBV7-9 and TRBJ1-3; D gene uncertain. V was trimmed by 4 bases and J by 3 bases, leaving 4 bases between them. CDR1 and CDR2 (germline): SEHNR, FQNEAQ (reference sequence). The CDR3 sequence is 12 residues long. The CDR3 nucleotides are TGTGCCAGCAGCTCGGTTGGAAACACCATATATTTT. It specifies CASSSVGNTIYF. Looking up the rest from reference TRBV7-9 and TRBJ1-3 gives the full variable domain: DTGVSQNPRHKITKRGQNVTFRCDPISEHNRLYWYRQTLGQGPEFLTYFQNEAQLEKSRLLSDRFSAERPKGSFSTLEIQRTEQGDSAMYLCASSSVGNTIYFGEGSWLTVV.

V is TRBV7-2 and J is TRBJ1-5, with D maybe TRBD1 (5 bases). The V end was cut by 2 bases, the J end by 6 bases, with 11 bases between. This CDR3 spans 14 amino acids. The germline V gene encodes CDR1 SGHTA and CDR2 FQGNSA. The chain's CDR3 is CASSLLSGGQPQHF. The CDR3, as DNA: TGTGCCAGCAGCTTACTGTCGGGGGGTCAGCCCCAGCATTTT.